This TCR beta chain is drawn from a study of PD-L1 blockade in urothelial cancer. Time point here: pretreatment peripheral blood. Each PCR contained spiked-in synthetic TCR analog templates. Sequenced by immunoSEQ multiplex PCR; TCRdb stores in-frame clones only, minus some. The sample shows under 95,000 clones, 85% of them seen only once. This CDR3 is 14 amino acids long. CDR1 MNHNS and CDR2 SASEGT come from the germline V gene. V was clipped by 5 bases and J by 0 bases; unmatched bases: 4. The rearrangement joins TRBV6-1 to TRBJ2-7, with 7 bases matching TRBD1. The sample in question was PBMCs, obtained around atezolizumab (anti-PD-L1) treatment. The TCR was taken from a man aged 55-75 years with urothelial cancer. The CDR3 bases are TGTGCCAGCAGTAGGGGGACAGTCTCCTACGAGCAGTACTTC. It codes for CASSRGTVSYEQYF.